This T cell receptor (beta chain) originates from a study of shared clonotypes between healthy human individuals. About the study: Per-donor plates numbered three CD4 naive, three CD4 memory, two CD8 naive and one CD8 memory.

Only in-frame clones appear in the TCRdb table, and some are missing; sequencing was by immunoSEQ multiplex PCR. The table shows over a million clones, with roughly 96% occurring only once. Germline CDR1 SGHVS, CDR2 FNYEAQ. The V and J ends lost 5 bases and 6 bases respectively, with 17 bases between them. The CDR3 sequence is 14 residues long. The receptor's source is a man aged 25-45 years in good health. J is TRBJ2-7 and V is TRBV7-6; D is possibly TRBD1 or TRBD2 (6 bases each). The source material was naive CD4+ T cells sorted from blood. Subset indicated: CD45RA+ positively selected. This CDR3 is CASSHGGLGGEQYF. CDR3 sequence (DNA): TGTGCCAGCAGCCACGGGGGCCTTGGTGGCGAGCAGTACTTC.